The TCR beta chain under discussion was sequenced for a study of cytomegalovirus exposure and HLA in healthy donors. Turning to the study itself: A data release that came early held tens of millions of unique TCRs from HLA-typed donors.

The CDR3 is 15 residues long. V was shortened by 6 bases and J by 2 bases, with 16 bases between the two germline ends. Germline V gene data show CDR1 as MNHEY and CDR2 as SVGAGI. The PCR used 60 Vbeta and 13 Jbeta primers. Clones were sequenced by immunoSEQ multiplex PCR, and TCRdb holds only the in-frame ones, with some missing. Of roughly 110,000 clones listed, around 76% were seen once; the top ten hold approximately 2.4%. Comment on this clone: The antigen remains unidentified.

Findings and limits, study-wide: Prediction of most subjects' HLA-A and HLA-B alleles by TCR beta sequences was reportedly accurate. TCR beta chain V- and J-gene trimming was linked, in a later analysis, to a missense variant in DCLRE1C. A few chains tied to CMV proved CMV antigen-specific in vitro.

The chain couples TRBV6-5 to TRBJ2-5; D possibly corresponds to TRBD2 (6 bases). Sequences were obtained from PBMCs. The TCR originated in a young man in good health and CMV-seropositive. CDR3 protein: CASSWGDTNQETQYF. As DNA, the CDR3 is TGTGCCAGCAGCTGGGGGGATACAAATCAAGAGACCCAGTACTTC.